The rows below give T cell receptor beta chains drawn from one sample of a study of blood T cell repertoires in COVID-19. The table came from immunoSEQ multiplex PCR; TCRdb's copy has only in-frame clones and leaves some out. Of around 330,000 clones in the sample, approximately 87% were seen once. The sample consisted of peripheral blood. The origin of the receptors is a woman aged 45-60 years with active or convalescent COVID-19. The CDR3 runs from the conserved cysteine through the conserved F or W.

CASSPSGEVDTEAFF	TRBV6-6	TRBJ1-1
CASSPDRMGGRETQYF	TRBV9	TRBJ2-5
CASGLAYPGLAGVRSYNEQFF	TRBV12-5	TRBJ2-1
CASSPGTDMNTEAFF	TRBV4-3	TRBJ1-1
CASGPTRVANTEAFF	TRBV12-5	TRBJ1-1
CASKWTGSSSYGYTF	TRBV2	TRBJ1-2
CSARGGTGYTF	TRBV29-1	TRBJ1-2
CASSLLGQPSGNTIYF	TRBV7-9	TRBJ1-3
CASSLATGQETQYF	TRBV11-2	TRBJ2-5
CASSLATPGLGYEQYF	TRBV7-2	TRBJ2-7
CASRQSTGAGGDGYTF	TRBV7-6	TRBJ1-2
CSVASGQGIPEAFF	TRBV29-1	TRBJ1-1
CASSLEGPKDEQYF	TRBV5-4	TRBJ2-7
CASSIGAGGTYEQYF	TRBV19	TRBJ2-7
CSARGPWGYTF	TRBV20-1	TRBJ1-2
CATSANTAGTSYNEQFF	TRBV24-1	TRBJ2-1
CATSEEDGPQHF	TRBV24-1	TRBJ1-5
CASRPQGAPPGNTEAFF	TRBV5-1	TRBJ1-1
CASSQGAAGNPRGYTF	TRBV4-3	TRBJ1-2
CAWSVGVDYEQYF	TRBV30	TRBJ2-7
CASSLDSSTDTQYF	TRBV5-1	TRBJ2-3
CASSEARTGGRPQHF	TRBV2	TRBJ1-5
CASSSGSSGANVLTF	TRBV27	TRBJ2-6
CSVEDPGSNTEAFF	TRBV29-1	TRBJ1-1
CASSQDRVRDTQYF	TRBV4-3	TRBJ2-3
CASSPRTGADQPQHF	TRBV18	TRBJ1-5
CASSQRSNVLFF	TRBV23-1	TRBJ1-4
CASSLSGRVADTQYF	TRBV7-3	TRBJ2-3
CASSLTGVGTNEKLFF	TRBV4-1	TRBJ1-4
CASKGQATGYTF	TRBV19	TRBJ1-2
CASSEQISSYNSPLHF	TRBV27	TRBJ1-6
CASSIGDRVGTEAFF	TRBV19	TRBJ1-1
CASSQDITGTGPPDTIYF	TRBV3-1/TRBV3-2	TRBJ1-3
CASSGTGLFHEQFF	TRBV19	TRBJ2-1
CASSIARGGTETQYF	TRBV19	TRBJ2-5
CASSLYRLSSSGANVLTF	TRBV27	TRBJ2-6
CATSRASGIGTGELFF	TRBV15	TRBJ2-2
CSGQGASGYTF	TRBV29-1	TRBJ1-2